This T cell receptor (beta chain) was sequenced during a study of T cells in Graves' hyperthyroidism and ophthalmopathy. There were TCR beta CDR3 regions amplified from RNA transcripts. Primed by the HTBI set, a first-round RT-PCR was run on the TCR CDR3. TCRdb analysed the multiplex PCR reads with MiXCR anew, one entry per CDR3 protein. The table lists about 380,000 distinct CDR3 sequences, roughly 20% of them singletons. Germline V lookup: CDR1 PRHDT, CDR2 FYEKMQ (reference sequence). The CDR3 runs to 15 residues. V lost 4 bases and J lost 0, with 13 bases in between. Points from the study as a whole: Separating ophthalmopathy from stable hyperthyroidism was achieved by a 13 V-J model.

Active moderate-to-severe ophthalmopathy, Clinical Activity Score at least 3, NOSPECS at least 4, under 3 months' duration. This clonotype was picked up a small number of times. What it recognizes is unknown. This chain links TRBV13 with TRBJ2-7, with no clear D. The material sequenced was blood. This receptor was obtained from a young man with Graves' ophthalmopathy. In nucleotides, the CDR3 is TGTGCCAGCAGCTCCAGACTGCCGAGCTCCTACGAGCAGTACTTC. Translated: CASSSRLPSSYEQYF.